Below, one T cell receptor (beta chain) is given with its context. CDR3 length: 14 amino acids. The germline CDR1 and CDR2 sequences are SGHRS and YFSETQ. The germline V and J ends were trimmed by 0 bases and 3 bases, with 10 bases remaining between them. The sample belongs to a study of T cell changes during pregnancy in multiple sclerosis. Only in-frame clones appear in the TCRdb table, and some are missing; sequencing was by immunoSEQ multiplex PCR. Found here are approximately 88,000 clones, around 92% of them singletons; the top ten hold over 2%. The sequencing used peripheral blood, collected in the first trimester of pregnancy. The origin of this receptor is a female donor with multiple sclerosis, enrolled in a pregnancy study. This chain uses TRBV5-1 with TRBJ2-7, with a possible D match to TRBD1 (5 bases). The CDR3 region is CASSLGQGYYEQYF. DNA for the CDR3: TGCGCCAGCAGCTTGGGGCAGGGATACTACGAGCAGTACTTC.